Presented here are 21 T cell receptor beta chains from one specimen sequenced in a study of blood T cell repertoires in COVID-19. Clones were read by immunoSEQ multiplex PCR, and TCRdb kept only the in-frame ones, dropping some. This table holds 210,000 or so clones, roughly 80% found once. The sequencing input was PBMCs or T cells enriched from blood (not recorded which). Every receptor here comes from a man aged 55-75 years who had recovered from COVID-19.

The V gene is TRBV25-1, the J gene TRBJ1-6, with D possibly being TRBD1 (5 bases). In germline, CDR1 is MGHDK, CDR2 SYGVNS. CDR3 length equals 14 residues. The germline V and J ends were trimmed by 8 bases and 10 bases, with 18 bases remaining between them. In DNA form, the CDR3 reads TGTGCCAGCGCGGGCGGGGGACGGGGATCACCCCTCCACTTT. Its translation is CASAGGGRGSPLHF. Using reference TRBV25-1 and TRBJ1-6 for the parts outside the CDR3, the full variable domain is EADIYQTPRYLVIGTGKKITLECSQTMGHDKMYWYQQDPGMELHLIHYSYGVNSTEKGDLSSESTVSRIRTEHFPLTLESARPSHTSQYLCASAGGGRGSPLHFGNGTRLTVT.

This clone was recorded only once. This chain uses TRBV11-3 with TRBJ2-1, with TRBD2 matching over 7 bases. Germline values: CDR1 SGHNT, CDR2 YENEEA. The CDR3 consists of 12 residues. Trimming cost V 5 bases and J 9 bases; bases outside gene matches: 4. This CDR3 is CASSPSGSEQFF. DNA of the CDR3: TGTGCCAGCAGCCCTAGCGGAAGTGAGCAGTTCTTC. Full variable domain (remainder filled in from reference TRBV11-3 and TRBJ2-1): EAGVVQSPRYKIIEKKQPVAFWCNPISGHNTLYWYLQNLGQGPELLIRYENEEAVDDSQLPKDRFSAERLKGVDSTLKIQPAELGDSAVYLCASSPSGSEQFFGPGTRLTVL.

This rearrangement joins TRBV7-2 to TRBJ2-1; 7 positions match TRBD1. Trimming removed 5 bases from V and 5 bases from J; junction bases left unmatched: 12. The CDR3 loop spans 16 amino acids. Germline CDR1 and CDR2: SGHTA and FQGNSA. CDR3 in amino acids: CASSPQTGYGNNEQFF. CDR3 nucleotides: TGTGCCAGCAGCCCACAGACAGGGTATGGAAACAATGAGCAGTTCTTC.

The gene calls are TRBV4-1 and TRBJ1-5; 9 nucleotides agree with TRBD1. This CDR3 is 18 amino acids long. Germline V gives CDR1 MGHRA, CDR2 YSYEKL. V lost 0 bases and J lost 6; bases outside the gene matches: 12. The CDR3 DNA follows: TGCGCCAGCAGCCAAGATTTTGTGGAGGGACAGGGAATTCAGCCCCAGCATTTT. It codes for CASSQDFVEGQGIQPQHF.

V gene TRBV15 combines with J gene TRBJ1-3; perhaps TRBD1 as D (6 bases). The CDR3 is 15 amino acids. Germline CDR1 reads LNHNV; CDR2 reads YYDKDF (reference sequence). V lost 0 bases and J lost 6, with 12 bases in between. The CDR3 DNA is TGTGCCACCAGCAGAGATCTGGGGGGGCTAAACACCATATATTTT. Its protein product is CATSRDLGGLNTIYF.

A word on this clone: This same CDR3 is encoded by further DNA sequences in the sample. The rearrangement joins TRBV20-1 to TRBJ1-5; D unclear. This CDR3 has 13 residues. The ends were cut back, 3 bases at V and 1 base at J, with 7 bases in the middle. Germline CDR1 DFQATT, CDR2 SNEGSKA (reference sequence). The CDR3 reads CSASGQSNQPQHF. The CDR3 DNA reads TGCAGTGCTAGTGGGCAGAGCAATCAGCCCCAGCATTTT.

J is TRBJ2-5 and V is TRBV7-8; 11 bases are a match to TRBD2. The trim removed 3 bases at V and 2 bases at J, leaving 2 bases unmatched. Germline CDR1 SGHVS, CDR2 FQNEAQ. CDR3 length equals 15 residues. The CDR3 coding sequence is TGTGCCAGCAGCTTTAGCGGGGGGGATCAAGAGACCCAGTACTTC. Amino acid sequence: CASSFSGGDQETQYF.

The chain has TRBV7-3 and TRBJ2-7, with D possibly matching TRBD2 (5 bases). The CDR3 is 13 residues long. CDR1 is SGHTA, CDR2 FQGTGA, per germline. V dropped 0 bases and J dropped 5 bases, with 8 bases sitting between them. The CDR3 is CASSLTRGHEQYF. In nucleotides, the CDR3 is TGTGCCAGCAGCTTAACGAGAGGGCACGAGCAGTACTTC.

The V call is TRBV9, the J call TRBJ1-1; no reliable D call. With 4 bases removed from V and 0 bases from J, the gap between germline ends came to 13 bases. The CDR3 extends over 15 amino acids. The germline CDR1 and CDR2 sequences are SGDLS and YYNGEE. DNA of the CDR3: TGTGCCAGCAGCCCTCTCCCGGTTGTGAACACTGAAGCTTTCTTT. This encodes CASSPLPVVNTEAFF.

The V gene is TRBV14, the J gene TRBJ1-2; maybe TRBD1 (5 bases). CDR1 and CDR2 from the germline V gene are SGHDN and FVKESK. Trimming shortened V by 0 bases and J by 1 base, and 15 bases separated the two germline ends. The CDR3 is made up of 17 amino acids. The CDR3 nucleotides read TGTGCCAGCAGCCAAGATCTCGGGCAGGGAGGTAACTATGGCTACACCTTC. The encoded protein is CASSQDLGQGGNYGYTF.

This chain links TRBV10-1 with TRBJ2-1; D is possibly TRBD1 (6 bases). V shed 4 bases and J shed 4 bases, with 17 bases lying between them. This CDR3 has 16 amino acids. CDR1 is WNHNN and CDR2 is SYGVQD in the germline V gene (reference sequence). In DNA form, the CDR3 reads TGCGCCAGCAGTGTAGGTGGGACCAGGGGATACAATGAGCAGTTCTTC. It specifies CASSVGGTRGYNEQFF.

The chain recombines TRBV4-2 with TRBJ2-7; D is perhaps TRBD2 (6 bases). The CDR3 loop spans 16 amino acids. Trimming took 4 bases from V and 5 from J, leaving 21 bases between them. The germline V gene has CDR1 LGHNA and CDR2 YNFKEQ. CDR3 region: CASSLLLGPGVDEQYF. The CDR3 region has the DNA TGTGCCAGCAGCCTACTCCTAGGACCGGGGGTTGACGAGCAGTACTTC.

This clone was observed once. The chain links TRBV2 to TRBJ2-7, with D maybe TRBD1 (5 bases). The CDR3 has 14 amino acids. Germline CDR1 reads SNHLY; CDR2 reads FYNNEI. With 3 bases removed from V and 1 base from J, the gap between germline ends came to 10 bases. In DNA form, the CDR3 reads TGTGCCAGCAGTGAGGCAGGGTGGTCCTACGAGCAGTACTTC. It encodes CASSEAGWSYEQYF. Full variable domain (outside the CDR3, taken from reference TRBV2 and TRBJ2-7): EPEVTQTPSHQVTQMGQEVILRCVPISNHLYFYWYRQILGQKVEFLVSFYNNEISEKSEIFDDQFSVERPDGSNFTLKIRSTKLEDSAMYFCASSEAGWSYEQYFGPGTRLTVT.

The chain has TRBV3-1 (or the pseudogene TRBV3-2) and TRBJ2-5, with TRBD2 matching over 9 bases. The CDR3 sequence is 17 residues long. J gave up 3 bases and V 1 base, and 9 bases lay outside the gene matches. The germline V gene encodes CDR1 LGHDT and CDR2 YNNKEL (reference sequence). CDR3 amino acids: CASSQGRGAGGKETQYF. The CDR3 nucleotides are TGTGCCAGCAGCCAAGGTCGAGGGGCGGGGGGGAAAGAGACCCAGTACTTC.

This CDR3 is CSGRLSGGYEQYF. As DNA, the CDR3 is TGCAGCGGGAGACTAAGCGGGGGCTACGAGCAGTACTTC. The genes are TRBV29-1 and TRBJ2-7, with 8 bases fitting TRBD2. CDR1 is SQVTM and CDR2 is ANQGSEA in the germline V gene. CDR3 size: 13 residues. V was pared by 7 bases and J by 3 bases, with 8 bases of the junction left unmatched.

The V gene is TRBV4-3, the J gene TRBJ2-2, with no clear D. V shed 0 bases and J shed 5 bases, with 13 bases lying between them. The CDR3 consists of 16 residues. Germline V gene sequence: CDR1 LGHNA, CDR2 YSLEER. CDR3 DNA: TGCGCCAGCAGCCAAGATCCGAGCCGTCCGACCGGGGAGCTGTTTTTT. This sequence encodes CASSQDPSRPTGELFF.

This chain connects TRBV6-5 to TRBJ2-3, with TRBD2 identical over 7 bases. Trimming removed 2 bases from V and 3 bases from J; junction bases left unmatched: 8. Germline V CDR1 and CDR2: MNHEY, SVGAGI. There are 16 residues in the CDR3. CDR3: CASSYGRGRSTDTQYF. In DNA form, the CDR3 reads TGTGCCAGCAGTTACGGGAGGGGTAGGAGTACAGATACGCAGTATTTT.

The chain carries TRBV27 and TRBJ2-1, with D perhaps TRBD2 (7 bases). V gave up 8 bases and J gave up 6 bases, with 14 bases separating them. Germline values: CDR1 MNHEY, CDR2 SMNVEV (reference sequence). The CDR3 spans 13 residues. CDR3 DNA: TGTGCCAGCGGGTTAAGGGGGGGCAATGAGCAGTTCTTC. The encoded protein is CASGLRGGNEQFF.

The chain uses TRBV7-8 and TRBJ1-4; no clear D. The CDR3 extends over 10 amino acids. CDR1 and CDR2 (germline): SGHVS, FQNEAQ. V dropped 8 bases and J dropped 8 bases, with 6 bases sitting between them. The CDR3 DNA is TGTGCCAGCGGGAGGGAAAAACTGTTTTTT. It translates to CASGREKLFF.

The sample holds one count of this clone. The CDR3: CASRRQGDSNQPQHF. In nucleotides, the CDR3 is TGTGCCAGCAGAAGACAGGGGGATAGCAATCAGCCCCAGCATTTT. The chain carries TRBV6-1 and TRBJ1-5, with TRBD1 matching over 9 bases. Germline CDR1 is MNHNS and CDR2 is SASEGT. With V trimmed by 6 bases and J by 0 bases, 3 bases remained unmatched. CDR3 length: 15 residues.

The CDR3: CASSLHPVSLSGNTIYF. CDR3 coding DNA: TGTGCCAGCAGCTTACATCCAGTCTCTCTCTCTGGAAACACCATATATTTT. The chain is built from TRBV7-2 and TRBJ1-3; D gene unclear. Trimming stripped 2 bases from V and 0 bases from J, with 14 bases between. The germline V gene encodes CDR1 SGHTA and CDR2 FQGNSA. CDR3 size: 17 residues. The variable domain in full, completed from reference TRBV7-2 and TRBJ1-3, reads GAGVSQSPSNKVTEKGKDVELRCDPISGHTALYWYRQSLGQGLEFLIYFQGNSAPDKSGLPSDRFSAERTGGSVSTLTIQRTQQEDSAVYLCASSLHPVSLSGNTIYFGEGSWLTVV.